This T cell receptor (beta chain) is drawn from a study of blood T cell repertoires in COVID-19. The V gene's germline CDR1 is LNHDA and CDR2 SQIVND (reference sequence). J was trimmed by 0 bases and V by 7 bases; bases with no gene match: 14. The CDR3 has 18 amino acids. In this sample, this clone turned up a few times. The data were produced by immunoSEQ multiplex PCR, yet TCRdb's version contains in-frame clones alone and is incomplete. The sample shows about 39,000 clones, just under 95% of them seen only once. The sequence derives from a human donor with active COVID-19. The donor label of this sample is uncertain. Sequencing was done on a sample of peripheral blood. The J gene is TRBJ2-2, the V gene TRBV19; the match to TRBD2 covers 7 bases. The CDR3 DNA reads as TGTGCCAGTACCCTCCGACCCTTAGCGGGTACGAACACCGGGGAGCTGTTTTTT. Amino acids: CASTLRPLAGTNTGELFF.